This entry lists 19 T cell receptor beta chains sequenced from one sample in a study of blood T cell repertoires in COVID-19. The repertoire was sequenced with immunoSEQ multiplex PCR; TCRdb's copy has only in-frame clones and lacks some. This sample has roughly 130,000 clones, with 90% found just once. Material: peripheral blood. These receptors all stem from a man aged 55 to 70 with COVID-19, enrolled during active disease.

In this sample, this clone turned up once. The V call is TRBV4-1, the J call TRBJ2-2, with 8 bases fitting TRBD1. Trimming at V came to 0 bases and at J to 8 bases, leaving 17 bases not matched to a gene. The germline gives CDR1 MGHRA, CDR2 YSYEKL. This CDR3 region has 19 residues. The CDR3 DNA follows: TGCGCCAGCAGCCAAGATGGGCCCACCGGGACAGGAGTCCCTGGGGAGCTGTTTTTT. It encodes CASSQDGPTGTGVPGELFF.

This chain joins TRBV18 and TRBJ1-2; TRBD1 aligns across 7 bases. CDR1 and CDR2 (germline): KGHSH, LQKENI. The CDR3 has 15 residues. The trim removed 2 bases at V and 8 bases at J, leaving 11 bases unmatched. The CDR3 coding sequence is TGTGCCAGCTCACCAGAAACAGGGGAAGGTAACGGCTACACCTTC. Its translation: CASSPETGEGNGYTF.

The J gene is TRBJ2-7, the V gene TRBV11-2; 10 nucleotides line up with TRBD2. This CDR3 spans 15 amino acids. With 2 bases clipped from V and 0 bases from J, the junction kept 1 base outside the gene matches. Germline-derived CDR1 and CDR2 are SGHAT and FQNNGV. The CDR3 is CASSLTSGNSYEQYF. The CDR3 region has the DNA TGTGCCAGCAGCTTAACTAGCGGGAACTCCTACGAGCAGTACTTC.

The chain couples TRBV5-1 to TRBJ2-1, with D possibly being TRBD2 (6 bases). CDR3 length: 14 residues. The germline V gene has CDR1 SGHRS and CDR2 YFSETQ. V lost 4 bases to trimming and J lost 5 bases, with 13 bases between them. The CDR3 sequence is CASSAGGTDNEQFF. The CDR3 DNA follows: TGCGCCAGCAGCGCGGGCGGGACCGACAATGAGCAGTTCTTC.

Worth noting for this clone: Its ends do not fully match the called genes, so a read error is possible. This chain uses TRBV5-1 with TRBJ2-7, with TRBD1 matching 8 bases. The CDR3 runs 15 residues. CDR1 and CDR2 from the germline V gene are SGHRS and YFSETQ. The CDR3 sequence: CASSLGQGASFEQYF. The CDR3 DNA is TGCGCCAGCAGCTTGGGGCAGGGGGCCTCCTTCGAGCAGTACTTC.

The chain employs TRBV20-1 and TRBJ1-2, with D maybe TRBD1 (6 bases). The length of the CDR3 is 13 residues. The germline V and J ends were trimmed by 3 bases and 6 bases, with 14 bases remaining between them. CDR1 and CDR2 from the germline V gene are DFQATT and SNEGSKA (reference sequence). CDR3 coding DNA: TGCAGTGCTAGTTCGCCGCAGGGGAATGGCTACACCTTC. Its protein is CSASSPQGNGYTF.

Here the CDR3 DNA reads TGTGCCTGGAGTCCCCGGGACTCGCCCTACGAGCAGTACTTC. It is translated as CAWSPRDSPYEQYF. The chain joins TRBV30 to TRBJ2-7; TRBD2 might be the D (6 bases). The ends were cut back, 2 bases at V and 2 bases at J, with 13 bases in the middle. Germline V lookup: CDR1 GTSNPN, CDR2 SVGIG (reference sequence). This CDR3 contains 14 residues.

The chain joins TRBV10-3 to TRBJ1-5; the D gene is possibly TRBD1 (5 bases). The germline gives CDR1 ENHRY, CDR2 SYGVKD. V was trimmed by 0 bases and J by 0 bases, leaving 9 bases between them. This CDR3 has 16 residues. The CDR3 is CAISESGGGSNQPQHF. The DNA for the CDR3 is TGTGCCATCAGTGAGTCGGGGGGTGGTAGCAATCAGCCCCAGCATTTT.

The chain joins TRBV11-2 to TRBJ1-2, with a tentative D call TRBD1 (5 bases). Germline V gives CDR1 SGHAT, CDR2 FQNNGV. The CDR3 runs 11 residues. V was shortened by 5 bases and J by 12 bases, with 13 bases between the two germline ends. In DNA form, the CDR3 reads TGTGCCAGCAGCGCCCGGGGGGGAAACACCTTC. This sequence encodes CASSARGGNTF.

The gene calls are TRBV28 and TRBJ2-5; D perhaps matches TRBD2 (6 bases). Trimming shortened V by 5 bases and J by 5 bases, and 18 bases separated the two germline ends. The CDR3 has 15 residues. Germline lookup yields CDR1 MDHEN and CDR2 SYDVKM. CDR3 region: CASSPTSGFWETQYF. CDR3 nucleotides: TGTGCCAGCAGTCCAACAAGCGGGTTCTGGGAGACCCAGTACTTC. The whole variable domain, filled in from reference TRBV28 and TRBJ2-5, reads DVKVTQSSRYLVKRTGEKVFLECVQDMDHENMFWYRQDPGLGLRLIYFSYDVKMKEKGDIPEGYSVSREKKERFSLILESASTNQTSMYLCASSPTSGFWETQYFGPGTRLLVL.

The genes are TRBV5-1 and TRBJ1-6, with 9 bases aligning to TRBD1. CDR3 length: 14 residues. Trimming cost V 5 bases and J 9 bases; bases outside gene matches: 6. Germline CDR1 and CDR2: SGHRS and YFSETQ. CDR3 DNA sequence: TGCGCCAGCAGTTCCGGGACAGGGAGTTCACCCCTCCACTTT. Residues: CASSSGTGSSPLHF.

This chain connects TRBV24-1 to TRBJ2-1; 11 bases map to TRBD2. Germline CDR1 and CDR2: KGHDR and SFDVKD. This CDR3 region has 17 residues. The junction had 11 bases not matched to a gene; V was cut back by 3 bases and J by 8 bases. The CDR3 DNA is TGTGCCACCAGTGATAAAGCCGCTAGCGGGAGGAAGCATGAGCAGTTCTTC. The encoded protein is CATSDKAASGRKHEQFF.

The V call is TRBV30, the J call TRBJ2-7, with 10 bases identical to TRBD2. V was clipped by 0 bases and J by 3 bases; unmatched bases: 8. CDR1 is GTSNPN and CDR2 is SVGIG in the germline V gene (reference sequence). CDR3 length: 16 amino acids. CDR3 protein: CAWSVLGLAGDYEQYF. DNA for the CDR3: TGTGCCTGGAGTGTACTCGGGCTAGCGGGAGACTACGAGCAGTACTTC.

The V call is TRBV4-1, the J call TRBJ2-5, with TRBD2 identical over 9 bases. CDR1 and CDR2 from the germline V gene are MGHRA and YSYEKL. V was pared by 4 bases and J by 3 bases, with 12 bases of the junction left unmatched. The CDR3 covers 17 residues. CDR3 loop: CASSPIAGAAGKETQYF. The CDR3 DNA sequence: TGCGCCAGCAGCCCCATAGCGGGAGCGGCTGGTAAAGAGACCCAGTACTTC.

This rearrangement joins TRBV19 to TRBJ1-3; possible D gene TRBD1, 6 bases. Trimming cost V 4 bases and J 4 bases, with 14 bases left between them. Germline CDR1 is LNHDA and CDR2 is SQIVND (reference sequence). This CDR3 has 15 amino acids. CDR3 sequence: CASSTRQAPGNTIYF. CDR3 nucleotides: TGTGCCAGTAGTACTAGACAGGCCCCGGGAAACACCATATATTTT.

The rearrangement uses TRBV30 and TRBJ1-5, with D unresolved. Trimming pared 1 base from V and 4 bases from J, leaving 5 bases between. CDR1 GTSNPN and CDR2 SVGIG come from the germline V gene (reference sequence). This CDR3 spans 12 amino acids. The CDR3 region has the DNA TGTGCCTGGAGTGGAGGGAATCAGCCCCAGCATTTT. This gives the protein CAWSGGNQPQHF.

The chain uses TRBV5-6 and TRBJ2-3; weak D call: TRBD1 (5 bases). The CDR3 consists of 15 residues. CDR1 is SGHDT and CDR2 is YYEEEE in the germline V gene. V lost 0 bases to trimming and J lost 2 bases, with 10 bases between them. The CDR3 coding sequence is TGTGCCAGCAGCTTGGGACAGATGCCCACAGATACGCAGTATTTT. Protein sequence: CASSLGQMPTDTQYF.

This rearrangement joins TRBV11-2 to TRBJ2-1, with 8 bases identical to TRBD2. This CDR3 has 15 residues. In germline, CDR1 is SGHAT, CDR2 FQNNGV. V gave up 0 bases and J gave up 7 bases; unmatched junction bases: 5. The CDR3 bases are TGTGCCAGCAGCTTAGAACTAGCGGAGTTGAATGAGCAGTTCTTC. Amino acid sequence: CASSLELAELNEQFF.

V usage is TRBV5-4 and J usage is TRBJ2-3; 12 nucleotides align to TRBD2. This CDR3 comprises 14 residues. Per germline, CDR1 SGHNT and CDR2 YYREEE (reference sequence). V trimming: 1 base; J trimming: 6 bases; junction bases outside the gene matches: 0. CDR3 region: CASSLTSGRDTQYF. CDR3 sequence (DNA): TGTGCCAGCAGCTTGACTAGCGGGAGGGATACGCAGTATTTT.